What follows are 10 T cell receptor beta chains derived from one specimen sequenced in a study of OX40 agonist ivuxolimab in advanced cancers. Clones were read by immunoSEQ multiplex PCR, and TCRdb kept only the in-frame ones, dropping some. The profile shows 33,000 or so clones, more than 70% of them singletons. This sample comprised CD4+ or CD8+ T cells sorted from blood, obtained in a trial of the OX40 agonist ivuxolimab. The receptors come from an adult with an advanced solid tumor such as melanoma, head and neck, liver or kidney cancer.

The V gene is TRBV7-9, the J gene TRBJ2-6; D not certain. The ends were cut back, 8 bases at V and 1 base at J, with 15 bases in the middle. Germline V gives CDR1 SEHNR, CDR2 FQNEAQ (reference sequence). This CDR3 contains 16 residues. The CDR3 bases are TGTGCCAGCCCACGATTGACGGATTCTGGGGCCAACGTCCTGACTTTC. Translating it yields CASPRLTDSGANVLTF.

The rearrangement joins TRBV5-1 to TRBJ2-1; possibly TRBD1 for D (6 bases). The CDR3 is made up of 14 amino acids. CDR1 and CDR2 from the germline V gene are SGHRS and YFSETQ. Trimming cost V 0 bases and J 7 bases, with 11 bases left between them. As DNA, the CDR3 is TGCGCCAGCAGCTTGGCGGATCAGGGGAATGAGCAGTTCTTC. Protein product: CASSLADQGNEQFF. The entire variable domain, with the rest obtained from reference TRBV5-1 and TRBJ2-1, is as follows: KAGVTQTPRYLIKTRGQQVTLSCSPISGHRSVSWYQQTPGQGLQFLFEYFSETQRNKGNFPGRFSGRQFSNSRSEMNVSTLELGDSALYLCASSLADQGNEQFFGPGTRLTVL.

V usage is TRBV4-2 and J usage is TRBJ2-5; 9 bases agree with TRBD2. Unmatched junction bases numbered 12, after V lost 2 bases and J lost 5 bases. The CDR3 runs 17 residues. Germline V gene lookup returns CDR1 LGHNA and CDR2 YNFKEQ. In DNA, the CDR3 is TGTGCCAGCAGCCAACAACTGATGGTAGCGGGAGAGGAGACCCAGTACTTC. It specifies CASSQQLMVAGEETQYF.

The chain has TRBV6-5 and TRBJ2-3; 14 nucleotides align to TRBD2. Germline-derived CDR1 and CDR2 are MNHEY and SVGAGI. V lost 6 bases, J lost 5 bases, and 4 bases stayed unmatched. This CDR3 is 15 amino acids long. CDR3 sequence (DNA): TGTGCCAGCAGCTCGGGACTAGCGGGAGTAGATACGCAGTATTTT. Translating it yields CASSSGLAGVDTQYF.

This rearrangement joins TRBV27 to TRBJ2-1; 10 positions match TRBD2. The CDR3 is 16 amino acids. The germline gives CDR1 MNHEY, CDR2 SMNVEV (reference sequence). The V segment lost 3 bases and the J segment 3 bases; nucleotides outside the gene matches: 5. The CDR3 is CASSFGGLANYNEQFF. For the CDR3, the DNA is TGTGCCAGCAGTTTCGGGGGACTAGCGAACTACAATGAGCAGTTCTTC.

This clone was observed once. This sequence joins TRBV7-2 and TRBJ1-4, with TRBD1 identical over 7 bases. Germline V gene data show CDR1 as SGHTA and CDR2 as FQGNSA. The junction had 10 bases not matched to a gene; V was cut back by 5 bases and J by 7 bases. The CDR3 length is 15 residues. DNA for the CDR3: TGTGCCAGCAGCACCGCCGGGGACAGCGGTGAAAAACTGTTTTTT. Its translation: CASSTAGDSGEKLFF.

V usage is TRBV11-3 and J usage is TRBJ2-1; 13 bases agree with TRBD2. Germline V gives CDR1 SGHNT, CDR2 YENEEA. This CDR3 is 17 amino acids long. V lost 0 bases, J lost 9 bases, and 8 bases stayed unmatched. The CDR3 is CASSLDRTSGRAGEQFF. The CDR3 nucleotides read TGTGCCAGCAGCTTAGATCGCACTAGCGGGAGGGCCGGTGAGCAGTTCTTC.

The CDR3 here is CASSQAATLAGNTIYF. The CDR3 nucleotides are TGCGCCAGCAGCCAAGCCGCCACCCTGGCTGGAAACACCATATATTTT. V is TRBV4-1 and J is TRBJ1-3; D ambiguous. The CDR3 is 16 residues long. The germline CDR1 and CDR2 sequences are MGHRA and YSYEKL. The V end lost 1 base, the J end lost 2 bases, and 12 bases lay between the germline ends.

This chain joins TRBV6-1 and TRBJ2-5, with D possibly matching TRBD2 (6 bases). Trimming pared 0 bases from V and 3 bases from J, leaving 11 bases between. In germline, CDR1 is MNHNS, CDR2 SASEGT. This CDR3 is built from 15 residues. In nucleotides, the CDR3 is TGTGCCAGCAGTGAAGCTGGAGGGCCTAAAGAGACCCAGTACTTC. It translates to CASSEAGGPKETQYF.

A few counts support this clone. This chain joins TRBV9 and TRBJ2-2; D is unresolved. Germline assignment: CDR1 SGDLS and CDR2 YYNGEE. The V end lost 0 bases, the J end lost 5 bases, and 5 bases lay between the germline ends. The CDR3 totals 13 residues. This CDR3 reads CASSVGGTGELFF. Here the CDR3 DNA reads TGTGCCAGCAGCGTAGGGGGAACCGGGGAGCTGTTTTTT.